This record covers a single T cell receptor beta chain. The data originate from a study of blood T cell repertoires in COVID-19. Trimming left V 6 bases short and J 0 bases short, with 10 bases between. This CDR3 is built from 14 residues. Germline values: CDR1 SNHLY, CDR2 FYNNEI. In the original processing: Cell counts per sample came from amplifying reference gene primers. Produced via immunoSEQ multiplex PCR; TCRdb's table is partial and in-frame only. V, J and clone size are taken as reported in that table, and D and trimming were inferred from the DNA itself. The repertoire includes over 200,000 clones, 91% of them detected once, and 1.2% sits in the top ten. Cohort allocation depended upon clinical history that participants reported.

This chain joins TRBV2 and TRBJ2-3, with TRBD2 as a possible D gene (6 bases). This TCR was recovered from a human donor in a cohort exposed to, infected with or recovered from COVID-19 (not recorded which). The donor label of this sample is uncertain. The source material was PBMCs or T cells enriched from blood (not recorded which). The CDR3 reads CASRGRGSTDTQYF. The CDR3 bases are TGTGCCAGCAGGGGACGGGGGAGCACAGATACGCAGTATTTT.